These 20 T cell receptor beta chains originate from one sample sequenced in a study of CD8+ T cells in alopecia areata. It was cDNA, reverse transcribed from extracted RNA, that served as the sequencing template. Some clones are missing from TCRdb's copy, which holds only in-frame ones; the method was immunoSEQ multiplex PCR. The sample carries 110,000 to 150,000 clones, 62% recorded once. Sequenced input: CD8+ T cells sorted from blood. These receptors were taken from a human donor in good health.

This sequence joins TRBV4-1 and TRBJ2-1; D may be TRBD2 (5 bases). The length of the CDR3 is 14 residues. Trimming took 1 base from V and 8 from J, leaving 12 bases between them. Germline V lookup: CDR1 MGHRA, CDR2 YSYEKL. CDR3: CASSQVRDGDEQFF. As DNA, the CDR3 is TGCGCCAGCAGCCAAGTGAGGGATGGGGATGAGCAGTTCTTC.

V and J are TRBV7-9 and TRBJ2-7; 9 bases match TRBD2. This CDR3 region has 16 residues. J gave up 2 bases and V 1 base, and 6 bases lay outside the gene matches. CDR1 SEHNR and CDR2 FQNEAQ come from the germline V gene (reference sequence). The CDR3 region has the DNA TGTGCCAGCAGCTTAGTGCCTAGCGGGAATCCCTACGAGCAGTACTTC. It is translated as CASSLVPSGNPYEQYF.

The gene calls are TRBV29-1 and TRBJ1-2; D is unclear. Germline V gives CDR1 SQVTM, CDR2 ANQGSEA. The V and J ends lost 5 bases and 5 bases respectively, with 9 bases between them. The CDR3 length is 11 residues. The CDR3 DNA reads as TGCAGCGTTATGGGCCGGTATGGCTACACCTTC. This gives the protein CSVMGRYGYTF.

The chain couples TRBV10-3 to TRBJ2-5; D not certain. Germline CDR1 ENHRY, CDR2 SYGVKD. CDR3 size: 12 residues. V lost 3 bases, J lost 4 bases, and 6 bases lay in between. The CDR3, as DNA: TGTGCCATCAGTGACCCTCTAGAGACCCAGTACTTC. Protein product: CAISDPLETQYF.

The DNA of the CDR3 is TGCGCCAGCAGCTTCCTAGCGGGAGGGTACCAAGAGACCCAGTACTTC. Translation: CASSFLAGGYQETQYF. This chain links TRBV5-1 with TRBJ2-5; 12 positions match TRBD2. CDR3 size: 16 residues. In germline, CDR1 is SGHRS, CDR2 YFSETQ. The ends lost 2 bases at V and 0 bases at J; junction bases unmatched: 2.

This rearrangement joins TRBV9 to TRBJ1-5; possibly TRBD1 for D (5 bases). This CDR3 spans 14 amino acids. With 3 bases removed from V and 4 bases from J, the gap between germline ends came to 11 bases. Germline lookup yields CDR1 SGDLS and CDR2 YYNGEE. As DNA, the CDR3 is TGTGCCAGCAGCGCCAATGGGGGGAATCAGCCCCAGCATTTT. Translating it yields CASSANGGNQPQHF.

The chain has TRBV5-1 and TRBJ1-1, with D perhaps TRBD1 (5 bases). Per the germline V gene, CDR1 is SGHRS and CDR2 is YFSETQ. Trimming removed 0 bases from V and 0 bases from J, with 15 bases in between. CDR3 length: 17 amino acids. In DNA form, the CDR3 reads TGCGCCAGCAGCTTGGGGGGACCTCCTAGCATGAACACTGAAGCTTTCTTT. This codes for CASSLGGPPSMNTEAFF.

The rearrangement joins TRBV7-9 to TRBJ2-4; 9 bases are shared with TRBD2. V lost 5 bases, J lost 3 bases, and 11 bases stayed unmatched. CDR1 and CDR2 from the germline V gene are SEHNR and FQNEAQ (reference sequence). The CDR3 extends over 17 amino acids. This CDR3 is CASSPTFGTSSKNIQYF. The CDR3, as DNA: TGTGCCAGCAGCCCGACCTTTGGGACTAGCAGCAAAAACATTCAGTACTTC.

There are many counts of this clone. V gene TRBV7-8 combines with J gene TRBJ1-2; possible D gene TRBD1, 5 bases. V was pared by 6 bases and J by 6 bases, with 20 bases between. This CDR3 spans 15 amino acids. Germline values: CDR1 SGHVS, CDR2 FQNEAQ. The CDR3 here is CASSYTQGGADGYTF. Written as DNA, the CDR3 is TGTGCCAGCAGTTATACCCAAGGAGGGGCCGATGGCTACACCTTC.

The chain uses TRBV27 and TRBJ2-5; D unclear. The length of the CDR3 is 13 residues. Germline CDR1 reads MNHEY; CDR2 reads SMNVEV (reference sequence). With 2 bases removed from V and 5 bases from J, the gap between germline ends came to 9 bases. CDR3 in DNA: TGTGCCAGCAGTTTACGGCCCCGCGAGACCCAGTACTTC. This codes for CASSLRPRETQYF.

Notes on this clone: This sample includes further DNA sequences coding for the same CDR3. The chain combines TRBV9 with TRBJ1-1; D uncertain. Germline lookup yields CDR1 SGDLS and CDR2 YYNGEE. V was shortened by 3 bases and J by 0 bases, with 6 bases between the two germline ends. This CDR3 spans 13 amino acids. The CDR3 coding sequence is TGTGCCAGCAGCGCGGGATTGAACACTGAAGCTTTCTTT. Translating gives CASSAGLNTEAFF.

This clone has a handful of counts. The gene calls are TRBV4-1 and TRBJ2-7, with D perhaps matching TRBD2 (6 bases). Germline CDR1 reads MGHRA; CDR2 reads YSYEKL. The CDR3 consists of 16 residues. Trimming removed 0 bases at V and 2 bases at J, with 14 bases between. The CDR3 is CASSQDWEVGAYEQYF. In nucleotides, the CDR3 is TGCGCCAGCAGCCAAGATTGGGAGGTAGGGGCCTACGAGCAGTACTTC.

The chain has TRBV9 and TRBJ2-1, with 11 bases fitting TRBD2. J gave up 4 bases and V 0 bases, and 6 bases lay outside the gene matches. CDR3 size: 17 residues. Germline CDR1 reads SGDLS; CDR2 reads YYNGEE. The CDR3 region is CASSVGPGTSGYNEQFF. The CDR3 coding sequence is TGTGCCAGCAGCGTAGGACCCGGGACTAGCGGTTACAATGAGCAGTTCTTC.

This clone was picked up a small number of times. This chain uses TRBV15 with TRBJ2-7; D is uncertain. V was shortened by 3 bases and J by 3 bases, with 9 bases between the two germline ends. Germline V gives CDR1 LNHNV, CDR2 YYDKDF (reference sequence). The CDR3 is 13 residues long. The CDR3 bases are TGTGCCACCAGCAGCTTTGACGTCTACGAGCAGTACTTC. As protein: CATSSFDVYEQYF.

The J gene is TRBJ2-1, the V gene TRBV29-1; perhaps TRBD2 as D (6 bases). The CDR3 contains 17 residues. Germline V gene lookup returns CDR1 SQVTM and CDR2 ANQGSEA. Between the trimmed V and J ends, which lost 3 bases and 3 bases, there was a span of 21 bases. The CDR3 here is CSVDGYRGTQFYNEQFF. CDR3 nucleotides: TGCAGCGTTGACGGTTATCGCGGGACCCAATTCTACAATGAGCAGTTCTTC.

The V gene is TRBV4-1, the J gene TRBJ1-1; possible D gene TRBD1, 6 bases. V shed 2 bases and J shed 5 bases, with 12 bases lying between them. Germline values: CDR1 MGHRA, CDR2 YSYEKL. The CDR3 covers 14 residues. Here the CDR3 reads CASSQIGGATEAFF. The CDR3 coding sequence is TGCGCCAGCAGCCAAATCGGGGGGGCGACTGAAGCTTTCTTT.

On this clone itself: Within the sample, other DNA sequences also encode this same CDR3. The chain employs TRBV27 and TRBJ2-7; TRBD1 agrees at 7 bases. Germline CDR1 and CDR2: MNHEY and SMNVEV (reference sequence). The CDR3 length is 13 residues. V was clipped by 8 bases and J by 2 bases; unmatched bases: 6. The CDR3 region is CASAPGTAYEQYF. CDR3 in DNA: TGTGCCAGCGCGCCCGGGACAGCCTACGAGCAGTACTTC.

In this sample, this clone turned up a few times. The chain links TRBV29-1 to TRBJ2-1; D not certain. Germline V gives CDR1 SQVTM, CDR2 ANQGSEA. Trimming stripped 1 base from V and 4 bases from J, with 5 bases between. This CDR3 is built from 12 residues. The CDR3 protein is CSVEVTYNEQFF. The CDR3 region has the DNA TGCAGCGTTGAAGTTACTTACAATGAGCAGTTCTTC.

J is TRBJ2-7 and V is TRBV29-1; maybe TRBD2 (6 bases). The CDR3 length is 10 residues. Trimming pared 6 bases from V and 6 bases from J, leaving 9 bases between. Germline CDR1 is SQVTM and CDR2 is ANQGSEA. CDR3 sequence reads: CSVTEGEQYF. CDR3 DNA: TGCAGCGTGACGGAGGGCGAGCAGTACTTC.

This clone appeared once. The CDR3, as DNA: TGTGCCAGCAGCTTAGAGGGGCTGCGGGAGACCCAGTACTTC. Encoded protein: CASSLEGLRETQYF. The gene calls are TRBV11-2 and TRBJ2-5; weak D call: TRBD1 (5 bases). V lost 0 bases to trimming and J lost 5 bases, with 10 bases between them. The CDR3 contains 14 residues. CDR1 is SGHAT, CDR2 FQNNGV, per germline.